Presented here are 28 T cell receptor beta chains from one specimen sequenced in a study of regulatory T cells in long-lasting Graves disease. Researchers made TCR beta libraries by using iRepertoire HTBI primers and running Arm-PCR on CDR3 regions. TCRdb redid the calling of the multiplex PCR reads with MiXCR, one entry per CDR3 protein. The sample lists more than 350,000 distinct CDR3 sequences, around 14% seen once, with over 15% in the top ten. Regarding time point: newly diagnosed GD, antithyroid drugs for less than 3 months. Scientists built the TCR library using RNA that was extracted from PBMCs. The same data also went into a second study, on T cells in Graves' hyperthyroidism and ophthalmopathy.

The input for sequencing was peripheral blood mononuclear cells (PBMCs), taken at new diagnosis, from a patient treated with antithyroid drugs. The receptors stem from a woman aged 25 to 45 with Graves disease.

This clonotype came up a few times. This sequence joins TRBV19 and TRBJ2-1; TRBD2 agrees at 10 bases. V lost 7 bases and J lost 2; bases outside the gene matches: 8. This CDR3 region has 16 residues. CDR1 is LNHDA and CDR2 is SQIVND in the germline V gene (reference sequence). CDR3 sequence: CASNLQREGPYNEQFF. CDR3 nucleotides: TGTGCCAGTAACCTGCAGCGGGAGGGACCCTACAATGAGCAGTTCTTC.

The table lists this clonotype with many counts. V is TRBV30 and J is TRBJ1-5; 7 bases fit TRBD1. The CDR3 runs to 13 residues. Germline-derived CDR1 and CDR2 are GTSNPN and SVGIG (reference sequence). The trim removed 2 bases at V and 4 bases at J, leaving 2 bases unmatched. Here the CDR3 reads CAWSRDRNQPQHF. CDR3 sequence (DNA): TGTGCCTGGAGTCGGGACAGAAATCAGCCCCAGCATTTT.

This clonotype occurred many times. Here the CDR3 reads CAWLPGTETQYF. CDR3 DNA: TGTGCCTGGCTTCCAGGGACAGAGACCCAGTACTTC. This chain links TRBV30 with TRBJ2-5, with D possibly called TRBD1 or TRBD2 (5 bases each). The CDR3 totals 12 residues. From germline, CDR1 is GTSNPN and CDR2 SVGIG (reference sequence). The V end lost 5 bases, the J end lost 4 bases, and 11 bases lay between the germline ends. Drawing the rest from reference TRBV30 and TRBJ2-5, the complete variable domain is SQTIHQWPATLVQPVGSPLSLECTVEGTSNPNLYWYRQAAGRGLQLLFYSVGIGQISSEVPQNLSASRPQDRQFILSSKKLLLSDSGFYLCAWLPGTETQYFGPGTRLLVL.

This clonotype came up a few times. J is TRBJ2-2 and V is TRBV24-1; 7 nucleotides line up with TRBD1. V lost 6 bases, J lost 0 bases, and 6 bases stayed unmatched. This CDR3 is 16 amino acids long. Germline V gene data show CDR1 as KGHDR and CDR2 as SFDVKD. CDR3 coding DNA: TGTGCCACCAGTCGTCGGACAGGTCCGAACACCGGGGAGCTGTTTTTT. This sequence encodes CATSRRTGPNTGELFF.

As regards this clonotype: A clone one base away is much larger, so this may be a read error. The chain recombines TRBV11-2 with TRBJ2-5; the match to TRBD2 covers 10 bases. The length of the CDR3 is 17 residues. The V gene's germline CDR1 is SGHAT and CDR2 FQNNGV. The CDR3 nucleotides are TGTGCCAGCAGCGAGGGGGGTCTAGCGGGAGCACGGGAGACCCGGTACTTC. This sequence encodes CASSEGGLAGARETRYF.

This clonotype was found a few times. The chain carries TRBV19 and TRBJ2-7, with TRBD1 matching 8 bases. V gave up 10 bases and J gave up 0 bases; unmatched junction bases: 11. The CDR3 spans 15 residues. Germline V CDR1 and CDR2: LNHDA, SQIVND (reference sequence). CDR3 protein: CATSRGPRSSYEQYF. DNA of the CDR3: TGTGCCACCTCCAGGGGGCCCAGAAGCTCCTACGAGCAGTACTTC. Complete variable domain (other parts from reference TRBV19 and TRBJ2-7): DGGITQSPKYLFRKEGQNVTLSCEQNLNHDAMYWYRQDPGQGLRLIYYSQIVNDFQKGDIAEGYSVSREKKESFPLTVTSAQKNPTAFYLCATSRGPRSSYEQYFGPGTRLTVT.

This clonotype was detected ten times or more. The rearrangement joins TRBV10-1 to TRBJ2-5, with unresolved D. The ends were cut back, 0 bases at V and 3 bases at J, with 17 bases in the middle. CDR1 is WNHNN and CDR2 is SYGVQD in the germline V gene (reference sequence). The CDR3 covers 17 residues. The CDR3 protein is CASSESTLRHREETQYF. The DNA for the CDR3 is TGCGCCAGCAGTGAGTCGACCTTGCGGCACCGAGAAGAGACCCAGTACTTC.

In this sample, this clonotype turned up many times. The rearrangement joins TRBV25-1 to TRBJ1-4, with 9 nucleotides matching TRBD1. The V gene's germline CDR1 is MGHDK and CDR2 SYGVNS. Losses at the gene ends were 2 bases for V and 11 bases for J; bases not matched to a gene: 12. CDR3 length equals 16 residues. CDR3 sequence (DNA): TGTGCCAGCAGTGAAGCGGGACAGGGTCTGAAGCGGAAACTGTTTTTT. It codes for CASSEAGQGLKRKLFF.

This clonotype occurred many times. The J gene is TRBJ2-7, the V gene TRBV28, with TRBD2 matching 8 bases. CDR3 length equals 18 residues. With 3 bases clipped from V and 3 bases from J, the junction kept 16 bases outside the gene matches. The V gene's germline CDR1 is MDHEN and CDR2 SYDVKM. CDR3 in DNA: TGTGCCAGCAGTTTCTTGGGGGGAGGGGCGGCGGGAGGCTACGAGCAGTACTTC. The encoded protein is CASSFLGGGAAGGYEQYF.

The rearrangement joins TRBV12-5 to TRBJ2-7, with D possibly matching TRBD1 (5 bases). Trimming removed 7 bases at V and 4 bases at J, with 11 bases between. This CDR3 has 12 amino acids. Germline CDR1 and CDR2: LGHNT and FRNRAP. The CDR3 DNA follows: TGTGCTAGTGACCCAGGACAATACGAGCAGTACTTC. Translating gives CASDPGQYEQYF.

Concerning this clonotype: This may be a read error: a much more frequent sequence differs by one nucleotide. V gene TRBV20-1 combines with J gene TRBJ2-7; D not certain. Looked up from germline, CDR1 is DFQATT and CDR2 is SNEGSKA (reference sequence). Trimming removed 0 bases from V and 1 base from J, with 7 bases in between. This CDR3 comprises 13 residues. The CDR3 is CSAREDVSYEQYF. Written as DNA, the CDR3 is TGCAGTGCTAGAGAGGACGTTTCCTACGAGCAGTACTTC.

This clonotype occurred a few times. This chain links TRBV3-1 with TRBJ1-5; D remains ambiguous. Between the trimmed V and J ends, which lost 1 base and 0 bases, there was a span of 7 bases. The germline gives CDR1 LGHDT, CDR2 YNNKEL (reference sequence). CDR3 length: 15 amino acids. The CDR3 DNA follows: TGTGCCAGCAGCCAAGCGGAAAATAGCAATCAGCCCCAGCATTTT. Protein sequence: CASSQAENSNQPQHF.

A word on this clonotype: A much larger clone differs by one base, so this may be a read error. The chain combines TRBV24-1 with TRBJ2-3; 9 bases are a match to TRBD2. The J call may be faulty, since TRBJ2-1 better matches the DNA end. The CDR3 sequence is 15 residues long. The germline gives CDR1 KGHDR, CDR2 SFDVKD. In DNA, the CDR3 is TGTGCCACCAGTGAAGGACTAGCGCACTCCTACGAGCAGTTCTTC. Amino acids: CATSEGLAHSYEQFF.

A word on this clonotype: This may stem from a read error, because a much larger clone lies one nucleotide away. The genes are TRBV9 and TRBJ2-1, with 16 nucleotides matching TRBD2. The trim removed 4 bases at V and 11 bases at J, leaving 9 bases unmatched. There are 16 residues in the CDR3. The germline V gene has CDR1 SGDLS and CDR2 YYNGEE. The CDR3 protein is CASSPTGLAGGHKQFF. In DNA form, the CDR3 reads TGTGCCAGCAGCCCTACGGGACTAGCGGGAGGGCATAAGCAGTTCTTC.

Many counts were recorded for this clonotype. The rearrangement links TRBV7-9 to TRBJ1-1, with D hard to call. Trimming took 2 bases from V and 4 from J, leaving 14 bases between them. CDR3 length equals 15 residues. In germline, CDR1 is SEHNR, CDR2 FQNEAQ (reference sequence). DNA of the CDR3: TGTGCCAGCAGCTTAAAAGGCAGGCGGACCACTGAAGCTTTCTTT. Translating it yields CASSLKGRRTTEAFF.

The chain is built from TRBV10-3 and TRBJ2-3; 10 bases map to TRBD2. The CDR3 extends over 16 amino acids. Germline values: CDR1 ENHRY, CDR2 SYGVKD. Germline trimming cut 0 bases from V and 1 base from J; bases unmatched to any gene: 1. The CDR3 DNA follows: TGTGCCATCAGTGAGTCCCTAGCGGGAGGCACAGATACGCAGTATTTT. As protein: CAISESLAGGTDTQYF.

This clonotype was recorded many times. The V and J genes are TRBV24-1 and TRBJ2-1; 11 positions agree with TRBD2. After removal of 0 bases from V and 10 bases from J, the junction contained 7 bases not matched to a gene. Germline CDR1 reads KGHDR; CDR2 reads SFDVKD. The CDR3 loop spans 16 amino acids. This CDR3 reads CATSDLLTSGSGEQFF. DNA of the CDR3: TGTGCCACCAGTGATTTGCTTACTAGCGGGAGTGGCGAGCAGTTCTTC.

Comments on this clonotype: With a much larger clone just one base away, this may be a read error. V is TRBV13 and J is TRBJ2-1; the D gene is possibly TRBD1 (6 bases). The germline V gene has CDR1 PRHDT and CDR2 FYEKMQ (reference sequence). The CDR3 spans 15 residues. Trimming removed 5 bases from V and 0 bases from J, with 11 bases in between. Here the CDR3 DNA reads TGTGCCAGCAGCCACAGGGTGAGCTCCTACAATGAGCAGTTCTTC. Its translation: CASSHRVSSYNEQFF.

About this clonotype itself: It may be a read error: a sequence one base away is much more abundant. The CDR3 end shows no conserved phenylalanine or tryptophan, and so a read error is likely. The chain employs TRBV6-1 and TRBJ2-7; D may be TRBD1 (6 bases). Germline loops: CDR1 MNHNS, CDR2 SASEGT. Trimming shortened V by 6 bases and J by 0 bases, and 15 bases separated the two germline ends. The CDR3 length is 15 residues. The DNA of the CDR3 is TGTGCCAGCAGGGGGGCTGTGGGCAGCTCCTACGAGCAGTACTCC. Its protein is CASRGAVGSSYEQYS.

This clonotype appeared many times. The chain links TRBV30 to TRBJ1-4; maybe TRBD1 (5 bases). The V end was cut by 7 bases, the J end by 7 bases, with 16 bases between. This CDR3 region has 13 residues. Germline loops: CDR1 GTSNPN, CDR2 SVGIG (reference sequence). Here the CDR3 DNA reads TGTGCCTCGCCGGGACCGTCGGGTGAAAAACTGTTTTTT. Translating gives CASPGPSGEKLFF.

This clonotype showed up many times. This chain connects TRBV28 to TRBJ1-1; a weak D match, TRBD1 (5 bases). The germline gives CDR1 MDHEN, CDR2 SYDVKM. V shed 6 bases and J shed 3 bases, with 20 bases lying between them. This CDR3 is built from 16 residues. CDR3 in amino acids: CASSSPAGGVDTEAFF. CDR3 in DNA: TGTGCCAGCAGCTCCCCCGCGGGGGGGGTAGACACTGAAGCTTTCTTT.

This clonotype has a count of ten or more. The chain recombines TRBV7-7 with TRBJ2-5, with D perhaps matching TRBD2 (5 bases). The CDR3 covers 16 residues. Germline CDR1 SSHAT, CDR2 FNYEAQ (reference sequence). V lost 1 base and J 1 base, leaving 13 bases between the germline ends. In nucleotides, the CDR3 is TGTGCCAGCAGCTTAGGCTCGGGGTCCACCCAAGAGACCCAGTACTTC. Protein sequence: CASSLGSGSTQETQYF.

V gene TRBV28 combines with J gene TRBJ2-3; D call uncertain. The CDR3 consists of 13 residues. V lost 8 bases to trimming and J lost 2 bases, with 11 bases between them. Per germline, CDR1 MDHEN and CDR2 SYDVKM. The CDR3 DNA reads as TGTGCCAGCGAGACGACGGACACAGATACGCAGTATTTT. This translates into CASETTDTDTQYF.

The sample holds many counts of this clonotype. The V gene is TRBV20-1, the J gene TRBJ2-5; 12 bases align to TRBD2. V was clipped by 5 bases and J by 3 bases; unmatched bases: 1. Germline assignment: CDR1 DFQATT and CDR2 SNEGSKA (reference sequence). This CDR3 is built from 13 residues. The CDR3: CSARTSGKETQYF. The CDR3 DNA is TGCAGTGCTCGGACTAGCGGGAAAGAGACCCAGTACTTC.

This clonotype was seen only a few times. The rearrangement uses TRBV2 and TRBJ1-3, with D hard to call. The V end lost 1 base, the J end lost 0 bases, and 7 bases lay between the germline ends. The CDR3 covers 15 residues. Germline CDR1 reads SNHLY; CDR2 reads FYNNEI. The CDR3: CASSEEGLSGNTIYF. CDR3 DNA sequence: TGTGCCAGCAGTGAAGAAGGGCTCTCTGGAAACACCATATATTTT. The whole variable domain, filled in from reference TRBV2 and TRBJ1-3, reads EPEVTQTPSHQVTQMGQEVILRCVPISNHLYFYWYRQILGQKVEFLVSFYNNEISEKSEIFDDQFSVERPDGSNFTLKIRSTKLEDSAMYFCASSEEGLSGNTIYFGEGSWLTVV.

J is TRBJ2-1 and V is TRBV7-2; D perhaps matches TRBD2 (5 bases). This CDR3 has 13 residues. CDR1 SGHTA and CDR2 FQGNSA come from the germline V gene. Trimming cost V 2 bases and J 9 bases, with 11 bases left between them. CDR3 DNA sequence: TGTGCCAGCAGCTTAAGGCGGGCGGCTGAGCAGTTCTTC. It specifies CASSLRRAAEQFF.

This clonotype was seen a handful of times. The chain has TRBV5-1 and TRBJ1-6; maybe TRBD1 (5 bases). Germline loops: CDR1 SGHRS, CDR2 YFSETQ. This CDR3 region has 14 residues. V was clipped by 5 bases and J by 9 bases, with 15 bases between them. In DNA, the CDR3 is TGCGCCAGCAGAGGGGACCCTGAGGCTTCACCCCTCCACTTT. It specifies CASRGDPEASPLHF.

This clonotype appeared many times. This chain joins TRBV5-4 and TRBJ2-7; no clear D. With 4 bases removed from V and 0 bases from J, the gap between germline ends came to 11 bases. The germline V gene has CDR1 SGHNT and CDR2 YYREEE (reference sequence). The CDR3 is 14 amino acids. The CDR3: CASSPGMSSYEQYF. The CDR3 bases are TGTGCCAGCAGCCCAGGAATGAGCTCCTACGAGCAGTACTTC.